This section outlines one TCR beta chain sequence together with its context. The CDR3 is made up of 14 amino acids. The germline gives CDR1 SGHDT, CDR2 YYEEEE. V lost 4 bases and J 4 bases, leaving 12 bases between the germline ends. The data were obtained in a study of T-cell reconstitution after alpha-beta-depleted transplantation in children. TCRbeta library construction was performed incorporating unique molecular identifiers. TCRdb recomputed calls from the PCR reads with MiXCR, one row per CDR3 protein. The table shows hundreds of thousands of distinct CDR3 sequences, with over 15% occurring only once.

The sequenced sample was PBMCs from the stem cell graft donor, obtained from the stem cell graft. The sequence came from a human donor who donated a stem cell graft to a child with acute myeloid leukemia. The V and J genes are TRBV5-6 and TRBJ1-3; TRBD1 is a possible D gene (6 bases). Here the CDR3 reads CASSGRGYGNTIYF. The CDR3 DNA is TGTGCCAGCAGCGGCAGGGGTTACGGAAACACCATATATTTT.